This is a list of T cell receptor beta chains from one sample in a study of OX40 agonist ivuxolimab in advanced cancers. Profiling relied on immunoSEQ multiplex PCR, and the TCRdb table lists in-frame clones only, not all of them. The profile shows some 59,000 clones, approximately 80% of them singletons. The source material was CD4+ or CD8+ T cells sorted from blood, sampled in a trial of the OX40 agonist ivuxolimab. The receptors come from an adult with an advanced solid tumor such as melanoma, head and neck, liver or kidney cancer. Both conserved end residues are part of each CDR3. D genes are given only for firm matches. Rows give clone size only sometimes, using once, few, many, or a class for an expanded clone.

abundance,j_gene,d_gene,v_gene,CDR3aa,CDR3nt
-,TRBJ1-3,-,TRBV11-2,CASSPTSAGNTIYF,TGTGCCAGCAGCCCCACATCTGCTGGAAACACCATATATTTT
once,TRBJ2-1,TRBD1,TRBV7-3,CASSLTADREQFF,TGTGCCAGCAGCTTAACGGCGGACAGGGAGCAGTTCTTC
-,TRBJ2-7,-,TRBV19,CASRRGQGSYEQYF,TGTGCCAGTAGAAGAGGTCAGGGCTCCTACGAGCAGTACTTC
-,TRBJ2-7,-,TRBV9,CASSPTRWGSYEQYF,TGTGCCAGCAGCCCCACAAGATGGGGGTCCTACGAGCAGTACTTC
-,TRBJ2-5,TRBD1,TRBV9,CASSANRGETQYF,TGTGCCAGCAGCGCCAACAGGGGAGAGACCCAGTACTTC
-,TRBJ1-2,-,TRBV5-1,CASSLAGPGYTF,TGCGCCAGCAGCTTGGCGGGACCCGGCTACACCTTC
-,TRBJ1-2,-,TRBV21-1,CASSNGTGSKTCGYTF,TGTGCCAGCAGCAACGGGACAGGGTCCAAAACCTGTGGCTACACCTTC
once,TRBJ2-1,-,TRBV28,CASHEGLLNEQFF,TGTGCCTCCCACGAAGGGCTCCTCAATGAGCAGTTCTTC
-,TRBJ2-1,TRBD1,TRBV5-6,CASSPPGQGTHEQFF,TGTGCCAGCAGCCCCCCGGGACAGGGGACCCATGAGCAGTTCTTC
-,TRBJ1-5,-,TRBV7-8,CASSFSGPSNQPQHF,TGTGCCAGCAGCTTTTCGGGGCCCAGCAATCAGCCCCAGCATTTT